The clone carrying this T cell receptor (beta chain) is classed as medium-sized. The antigen remains undetermined. This entry comes from a study of T and B cells in COVID-19 patients. Background on the study: Of 20 to 25 active-infection patients, approximately 18 carried comorbidities linked to unfavorable COVID-19 outcome. Points from the study as a whole: At recovery TRB diversity and richness exceeded healthy donors, after highly clonal active COVID-19 repertoires.

The J segment lost 5 bases and the V segment lost 4 bases, leaving 13 bases of the junction unmatched. This CDR3 is 16 amino acids long. CDR1 is SQVTM, CDR2 ANQGSEA, per germline. Each TRB amplification used about 250-550 ng of genomic DNA from blood. Multiplex PCR with BIOMED2 TRB-A/B primer pools amplified TRB rearrangements. TCRdb redid the calling of the multiplex PCR reads with MiXCR, one entry per CDR3 protein. The sample carries 22,000 or so distinct CDR3 sequences, 25% to 30% recorded once. The source of this sequence is a human donor who had recovered from COVID-19. The sample comprised blood. V gene TRBV29-1 combines with J gene TRBJ2-2, with 7 bases fitting TRBD2. The CDR3 sequence is CSVVPQGGSDTGELFF. The CDR3 nucleotides read TGCAGCGTTGTCCCCCAGGGCGGGAGTGATACCGGGGAGCTGTTTTTT.